These 17 T cell receptor beta chains share one sample of origin, sequenced in a study of shared clonotypes between healthy human individuals. Terminally differentiated effector memory CD45RA+ cells were excluded by CCR7 positive selection of CD45RO-negative cells. Profiled with immunoSEQ multiplex PCR; TCRdb holds only in-frame clones, not every one. Of about 550,000 clones in the sample, about 95% were seen once. Sample: naive CD8+ T cells sorted from blood. Receptor source: a woman under 40 in good health.

V and J are TRBV7-9 and TRBJ2-7, with D perhaps matching TRBD2 (6 bases). Trimming took off 0 bases at V and 3 bases at J, with 12 bases between the two ends. The CDR3 runs to 15 residues. In germline, CDR1 is SEHNR, CDR2 FQNEAQ (reference sequence). This CDR3 is CASSLAPTRSYEQYF. CDR3 DNA sequence: TGTGCCAGCAGCTTAGCGCCGACTAGGAGCTACGAGCAGTACTTC.

The CDR3 region is CASSPRGGEIEQFF. The DNA of the CDR3 is TGTGCCAGTAGTCCCCGAGGGGGAGAAATTGAGCAGTTCTTC. J is TRBJ2-1 and V is TRBV19, with D tentatively TRBD1 (6 bases). V was pared by 5 bases and J by 9 bases, with 17 bases between. Germline V gives CDR1 LNHDA, CDR2 SQIVND (reference sequence). This CDR3 is built from 14 residues. Drawing the rest from reference TRBV19 and TRBJ2-1, the complete variable domain is DGGITQSPKYLFRKEGQNVTLSCEQNLNHDAMYWYRQDPGQGLRLIYYSQIVNDFQKGDIAEGYSVSREKKESFPLTVTSAQKNPTAFYLCASSPRGGEIEQFFGPGTRLTVL.

CDR3 loop: CASSQTPGQGAPRGEQYF. CDR3 DNA: TGCGCCAGCAGCCAAACACCGGGACAGGGGGCGCCGAGGGGGGAGCAGTACTTC. The J gene is TRBJ2-7, the V gene TRBV4-1; TRBD1 matches at 12 bases. The CDR3 has 18 residues. Trimming took 2 bases from V and 7 from J; bases not matched to a gene: 15. In germline, CDR1 is MGHRA, CDR2 YSYEKL.

This rearrangement joins TRBV11-1 to TRBJ2-3; the D is unclear. The CDR3 is made up of 11 amino acids. Germline CDR1 reads SGHAT; CDR2 reads FQDESV (reference sequence). V was pared by 2 bases and J by 5 bases, with 2 bases between. This CDR3 reads CASSLIDTQYF. CDR3 bases: TGTGCCAGCAGCTTAATAGATACGCAGTATTTT.

The chain has TRBV28 and TRBJ2-1; D ambiguous. Germline CDR1 reads MDHEN; CDR2 reads SYDVKM. This CDR3 is 13 amino acids long. V lost 5 bases and J 4 bases, leaving 9 bases between the germline ends. Here the CDR3 DNA reads TGTGCCAGCAGTCGAGGACGGTACAATGAGCAGTTCTTC. This translates into CASSRGRYNEQFF.

The rearrangement links TRBV4-1 to TRBJ2-7; D is perhaps TRBD2 (5 bases). The ends were cut back, 5 bases at V and 1 base at J, with 12 bases in the middle. The CDR3 is 14 residues long. CDR1 is MGHRA and CDR2 is YSYEKL in the germline V gene. CDR3 DNA: TGCGCCAGCAGCTCGAACCCGGGGTCCTACGAGCAGTACTTC. Translation: CASSSNPGSYEQYF.

In this sample, this clone turned up once. The chain recombines TRBV28 with TRBJ2-7, with D perhaps TRBD1 or TRBD2 (5 bases each). The germline V gene encodes CDR1 MDHEN and CDR2 SYDVKM. The CDR3 has 14 amino acids. V dropped 5 bases and J dropped 3 bases, with 14 bases sitting between them. CDR3 in amino acids: CASSPRDGYYEQYF. CDR3 bases: TGTGCCAGCAGTCCTCGGGACGGCTACTACGAGCAGTACTTC.

The chain uses TRBV5-8 and TRBJ1-1; D is perhaps TRBD1 (5 bases). CDR1 and CDR2 from the germline V gene are SGHTS and YDEGEE. Trimming stripped 3 bases from V and 2 bases from J, with 14 bases between. The CDR3 is 15 residues long. CDR3 nucleotides: TGTGCCAGCAGCTCCTGGGGGACTGGAAACACTGAAGCTTTCTTT. It yields the protein CASSSWGTGNTEAFF.

V usage is TRBV15 and J usage is TRBJ2-2, with D uncertain. The V gene's germline CDR1 is LNHNV and CDR2 YYDKDF (reference sequence). CDR3 length equals 15 residues. Trimming took 0 bases from V and 6 from J, leaving 11 bases between them. CDR3 region: CATSRDPHFPGELFF. The CDR3 bases are TGTGCCACCAGCAGAGACCCGCATTTTCCCGGGGAGCTGTTTTTT. Based on the CDR3 plus reference TRBV15 and TRBJ2-2, the full variable domain is DAMVIQNPRYQVTQFGKPVTLSCSQTLNHNVMYWYQQKSSQAPKLLFHYYDKDFNNEADTPDNFQSRRPNTSFCFLDIRSPGLGDTAMYLCATSRDPHFPGELFFGEGSRLTVL.

The rearrangement joins TRBV30 to TRBJ1-2; D unclear. V lost 4 bases, J lost 4 bases, and 7 bases lay in between. Germline V gives CDR1 GTSNPN, CDR2 SVGIG (reference sequence). This CDR3 contains 11 residues. CDR3 sequence: CAWMESYGYTF. CDR3 nucleotide sequence: TGTGCCTGGATGGAGTCCTATGGCTACACCTTC.

The V call is TRBV29-1, the J call TRBJ2-3; 11 positions match TRBD2. V trimming: 4 bases; J trimming: 5 bases; junction bases outside the gene matches: 8. This CDR3 is built from 15 residues. Germline CDR1 SQVTM, CDR2 ANQGSEA. The CDR3: CSVVTLAGAVDTQYF. The CDR3 bases are TGCAGCGTTGTAACACTAGCGGGAGCCGTAGATACGCAGTATTTT.

In regard to this clone: The sample has other DNA sequences that encode this CDR3 too. The V call is TRBV15, the J call TRBJ2-7, with TRBD1 matching 9 bases. The CDR3 spans 14 residues. V was clipped by 5 bases and J by 3 bases; unmatched bases: 5. Germline CDR1 and CDR2: LNHNV and YYDKDF (reference sequence). This CDR3 is CATSPGQGDYEQYF. In nucleotides, the CDR3 is TGTGCCACCAGCCCGGGACAGGGAGACTACGAGCAGTACTTC.

The chain carries TRBV5-6 and TRBJ2-1; 8 bases match TRBD2. The CDR3 is 14 residues long. Unmatched junction bases numbered 9, after V lost 5 bases and J lost 8 bases. Germline assignment: CDR1 SGHDT and CDR2 YYEEEE. Written as DNA, the CDR3 is TGTGCCAGCAGGCGGGGGGAGTCGGTAGATGAGCAGTTCTTC. Translation: CASRRGESVDEQFF.

The rearrangement joins TRBV4-1 to TRBJ2-5, with D possibly TRBD1 on 5 matching bases. The germline CDR1 and CDR2 sequences are MGHRA and YSYEKL. The CDR3 has 15 residues. The V end lost 3 bases, the J end lost 1 base, and 12 bases lay between the germline ends. The CDR3 reads CASSQGPAPQETQYF. CDR3 nucleotide sequence: TGCGCCAGCAGCCAGGGGCCGGCCCCCCAAGAGACCCAGTACTTC.

The CDR3 is CASSLGRQGPQHF. CDR3 sequence (DNA): TGTGCCAGCAGCTTGGGACGACAGGGACCCCAGCATTTT. The V and J genes are TRBV5-8 and TRBJ1-5; the match to TRBD1 covers 7 bases. Germline CDR1 is SGHTS and CDR2 is YDEGEE. Trimming removed 0 bases from V and 10 bases from J; junction bases left unmatched: 4. CDR3 length: 13 residues.

The chain is built from TRBV2 and TRBJ1-2; TRBD1 is a possible D gene (6 bases). This CDR3 region has 12 residues. V lost 10 bases and J 4 bases, leaving 13 bases between the germline ends. Germline V gives CDR1 SNHLY, CDR2 FYNNEI. The DNA for the CDR3 is TGTGCCACAATGGACAGCCTCTATGGCTACACCTTC. Its translation is CATMDSLYGYTF.

This sequence joins TRBV11-2 and TRBJ2-2; D is possibly TRBD1 (6 bases). The germline V and J ends were trimmed by 5 bases and 0 bases, with 13 bases remaining between them. CDR1 is SGHAT and CDR2 is FQNNGV in the germline V gene. This CDR3 is 16 amino acids long. The CDR3 DNA reads as TGTGCCAGCAGCCCTGGGACACCTGCGAACACCGGGGAGCTGTTTTTT. Translated: CASSPGTPANTGELFF. Variable domain in full (rest from reference TRBV11-2 and TRBJ2-2): EAGVAQSPRYKIIEKRQSVAFWCNPISGHATLYWYQQILGQGPKLLIQFQNNGVVDDSQLPKDRFSAERLKGVDSTLKIQPAKLEDSAVYLCASSPGTPANTGELFFGEGSRLTVL.